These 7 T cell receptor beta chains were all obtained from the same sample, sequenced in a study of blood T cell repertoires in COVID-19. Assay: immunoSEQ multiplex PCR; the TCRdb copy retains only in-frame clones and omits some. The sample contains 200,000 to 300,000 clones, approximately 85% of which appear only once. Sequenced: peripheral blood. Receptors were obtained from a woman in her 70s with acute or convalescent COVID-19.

The CDR3 DNA follows: TGTGCCAGCAGCTTAGCCCTCGAGGGGACAACTGGAAACACCATATATTTT. Amino acids: CASSLALEGTTGNTIYF. The chain recombines TRBV7-9 with TRBJ1-3; tentatively, D is TRBD1 (6 bases). The CDR3 totals 17 residues. V was cut by 0 bases and J by 2 bases, with 14 bases left in between. Per germline, CDR1 SEHNR and CDR2 FQNEAQ (reference sequence).

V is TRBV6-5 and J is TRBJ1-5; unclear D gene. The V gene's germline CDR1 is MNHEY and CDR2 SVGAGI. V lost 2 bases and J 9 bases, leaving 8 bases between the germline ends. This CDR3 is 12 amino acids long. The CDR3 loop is CASSYPEGPQHF. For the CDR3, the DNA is TGTGCCAGCAGTTACCCAGAGGGGCCCCAGCATTTT.

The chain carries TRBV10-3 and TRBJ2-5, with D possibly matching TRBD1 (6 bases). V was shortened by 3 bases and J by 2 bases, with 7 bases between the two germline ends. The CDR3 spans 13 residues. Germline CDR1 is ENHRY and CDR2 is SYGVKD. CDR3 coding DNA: TGTGCCATCAGTGACGGACAGCAAGAGACCCAGTACTTC. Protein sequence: CAISDGQQETQYF.

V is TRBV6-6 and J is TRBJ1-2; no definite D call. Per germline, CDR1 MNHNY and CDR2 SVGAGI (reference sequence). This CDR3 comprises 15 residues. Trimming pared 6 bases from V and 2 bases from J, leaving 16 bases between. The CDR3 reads CASSSLTTQNYGYTF. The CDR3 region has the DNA TGTGCCAGCAGCTCACTTACTACACAAAACTATGGCTACACCTTC.

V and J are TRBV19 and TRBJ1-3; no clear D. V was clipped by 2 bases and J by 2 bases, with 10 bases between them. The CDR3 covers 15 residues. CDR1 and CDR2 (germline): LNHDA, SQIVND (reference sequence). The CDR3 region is CASSIPAGPGNTIYF. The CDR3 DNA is TGTGCCAGTAGTATACCGGCAGGCCCTGGAAACACCATATATTTT.

The CDR3: CASSTIRGTTNTEAFF. The CDR3 DNA is TGTGCCAGCAGCACGATCCGGGGGACCACGAACACTGAAGCTTTCTTT. The J gene is TRBJ1-1, the V gene TRBV9; D may be TRBD1 (5 bases). V was pared by 4 bases and J by 1 base, with 17 bases between. The germline CDR1 and CDR2 sequences are SGDLS and YYNGEE. CDR3 length equals 16 residues.

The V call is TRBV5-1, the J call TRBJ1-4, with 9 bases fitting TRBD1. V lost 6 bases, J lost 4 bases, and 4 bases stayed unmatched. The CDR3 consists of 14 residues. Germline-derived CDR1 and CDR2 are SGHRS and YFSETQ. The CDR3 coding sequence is TGCGCCAGCAAGGGACAGGGCCTTAATGAAAAACTGTTTTTT. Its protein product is CASKGQGLNEKLFF. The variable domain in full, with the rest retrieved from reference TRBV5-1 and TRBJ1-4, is KAGVTQTPRYLIKTRGQQVTLSCSPISGHRSVSWYQQTPGQGLQFLFEYFSETQRNKGNFPGRFSGRQFSNSRSEMNVSTLELGDSALYLCASKGQGLNEKLFFGSGTQLSVL.